One sample yielded the 29 T cell receptor beta chains listed below, sequenced in a study of cytomegalovirus exposure and HLA in healthy donors. A multiplex PCR was run with 60 Vbeta primers and 13 Jbeta primers. Libraries were prepared by immunoSEQ multiplex PCR; TCRdb keeps only in-frame clonotypes and omits some of them. The data contain roughly 200,000 clones, roughly 88% of them seen just once; the ten biggest clones take up approximately 0.71%. Sequencing was performed on PBMCs. These receptors were taken from a boy between 2 and 15 years old in good health and CMV-seronegative.

This clone occurred a few times. This chain uses TRBV7-3 with TRBJ2-7; D possibly corresponds to TRBD2 (5 bases). V was shortened by 2 bases and J by 3 bases, with 17 bases between the two germline ends. CDR1 is SGHTA and CDR2 is FQGTGA in the germline V gene. The CDR3 length is 16 residues. CDR3 bases: TGTGCCAGCAGCTTAGACCCATACGAGGGAAACTACGAGCAGTACTTC. Translation gives CASSLDPYEGNYEQYF.

This clone appeared a few times. The rearrangement joins TRBV5-6 to TRBJ2-3; D unclear. The CDR3 is made up of 12 amino acids. Trimming shortened V by 2 bases and J by 4 bases, and 5 bases separated the two germline ends. Germline lookup yields CDR1 SGHDT and CDR2 YYEEEE. As DNA, the CDR3 is TGTGCCAGCAGCTTTGCGGCAGATACGCAGTATTTT. This codes for CASSFAADTQYF.

The V and J genes are TRBV7-6 and TRBJ2-5; 10 bases are a match to TRBD2. V lost 0 bases to trimming and J lost 4 bases; unmatched junction nucleotides: 5. This CDR3 is built from 16 residues. Germline CDR1 reads SGHVS; CDR2 reads FNYEAQ. The CDR3 DNA follows: TGTGCCAGCAGCTTAGCGGCCAGCGGGAGGGGAGAGACCCAGTACTTC. As protein: CASSLAASGRGETQYF.

This clone was observed once. The rearrangement joins TRBV19 to TRBJ1-6; possibly TRBD1 for D (6 bases). From germline, CDR1 is LNHDA and CDR2 SQIVND (reference sequence). This CDR3 contains 15 residues. V lost 6 bases, J lost 9 bases, and 18 bases lay in between. The CDR3 sequence: CASSELQGFSSPLHF. In DNA, the CDR3 is TGTGCCAGTAGCGAACTACAGGGTTTCAGTTCACCCCTCCACTTT.

This clone was seen a few times. V and J are TRBV5-6 and TRBJ2-1, with D possibly being TRBD1 (5 bases). CDR3 length: 14 residues. CDR1 SGHDT and CDR2 YYEEEE come from the germline V gene. V was shortened by 0 bases and J by 4 bases, with 8 bases between the two germline ends. CDR3 nucleotides: TGTGCCAGCAGCTTGGGCAGGGATTACAATGAGCAGTTCTTC. Residues: CASSLGRDYNEQFF.

The chain couples TRBV12-5 to TRBJ2-5, with TRBD2 identical over 11 bases. The germline gives CDR1 LGHNT, CDR2 FRNRAP. The CDR3 totals 17 residues. V dropped 0 bases and J dropped 5; count of bases not matched to a gene: 8. Here the CDR3 reads CASGLVTSGGYTETQYF. The CDR3 nucleotides read TGTGCTAGTGGTTTGGTAACTAGCGGGGGATATACGGAGACCCAGTACTTC. The variable domain in full, completed from reference TRBV12-5 and TRBJ2-5, reads DARVTQTPRHKVTEMGQEVTMRCQPILGHNTVFWYRQTMMQGLELLAYFRNRAPLDDSGMPKDRFSAEMPDATLATLKIQPSEPRDSAVYFCASGLVTSGGYTETQYFGPGTRLLVL.

The chain links TRBV13 to TRBJ1-1, with a possible D match to TRBD1 (6 bases). In germline, CDR1 is PRHDT, CDR2 FYEKMQ (reference sequence). There are 15 residues in the CDR3. With 0 bases removed from V and 2 bases from J, the gap between germline ends came to 10 bases. CDR3 protein: CASSLGTGPNTEAFF. The DNA for the CDR3 is TGTGCCAGCAGCTTAGGGACAGGACCAAACACTGAAGCTTTCTTT.

V gene TRBV5-1 combines with J gene TRBJ2-1, with 9 positions matching TRBD2. The V gene end was trimmed by 0 bases and the J gene end by 7 bases; junction bases not matched to a gene: 11. The CDR3 is 17 residues long. The germline V gene has CDR1 SGHRS and CDR2 YFSETQ. CDR3 bases: TGCGCCAGCAGCTTGGGTGGGACTAGCAGCCTTTGGAATGAGCAGTTCTTC. It translates to CASSLGGTSSLWNEQFF.

The count of this clone is one. V is TRBV19 and J is TRBJ1-1, with a possible D match to TRBD1 (5 bases). The germline gives CDR1 LNHDA, CDR2 SQIVND (reference sequence). V shed 7 bases and J shed 0 bases, with 12 bases lying between them. The CDR3 is made up of 14 amino acids. CDR3 region: CASTPGGVNTEAFF. CDR3 bases: TGTGCCAGTACTCCGGGGGGAGTGAACACTGAAGCTTTCTTT.

The rearrangement links TRBV2 to TRBJ2-6; weak D call: TRBD2 (6 bases). With 7 bases removed from V and 0 bases from J, the gap between germline ends came to 10 bases. CDR1 is SNHLY and CDR2 is FYNNEI in the germline V gene. This CDR3 has 15 amino acids. The CDR3 bases are TGTGCCAGCATGCGGGGAAGCTCTGGGGCCAACGTCCTGACTTTC. Its protein product is CASMRGSSGANVLTF.

The CDR3 here is CAWSVAGPGSYNSPLHF. The CDR3 DNA is TGTGCCTGGAGTGTAGCGGGGCCGGGGTCCTATAATTCACCCCTCCACTTT. The genes are TRBV30 and TRBJ1-6; possibly TRBD1 for D (5 bases). This CDR3 spans 17 amino acids. Germline CDR1 and CDR2: GTSNPN and SVGIG (reference sequence). V lost 0 bases, J lost 1 base, and 13 bases lay in between.

The chain carries TRBV14 and TRBJ1-5, with 9 bases that match TRBD1. The CDR3 consists of 18 residues. V was clipped by 2 bases and J by 0 bases; unmatched bases: 8. CDR1 SGHDN and CDR2 FVKESK come from the germline V gene. DNA of the CDR3: TGTGCCAGCAGCCAAAACAGGGGGCCCCTCTATAGCAATCAGCCCCAGCATTTT. This gives the protein CASSQNRGPLYSNQPQHF.

The genes are TRBV6-5 and TRBJ2-3; 8 bases match TRBD2. The germline gives CDR1 MNHEY, CDR2 SVGAGI. The CDR3 is 14 amino acids. Unmatched junction bases numbered 6, after V lost 5 bases and J lost 5 bases. Here the CDR3 DNA reads TGTGCCAGCAGTCGGGGGGGGGCAGGAGATACGCAGTATTTT. This sequence encodes CASSRGGAGDTQYF.

The V and J genes are TRBV4-1 and TRBJ2-5; D remains unclear. The CDR3 spans 13 residues. The germline CDR1 and CDR2 sequences are MGHRA and YSYEKL. The V gene lost 2 bases and the J gene lost 5 bases, with 9 bases spanning the gap. The CDR3 sequence is CASSQPHAETQYF. The CDR3, as DNA: TGCGCCAGCAGCCAACCCCATGCGGAGACCCAGTACTTC.

V usage is TRBV29-1 and J usage is TRBJ1-3, with 9 bases identical to TRBD1. CDR3 length equals 13 residues. Germline V lookup: CDR1 SQVTM, CDR2 ANQGSEA. J gave up 3 bases and V 6 bases, and 3 bases lay outside the gene matches. The CDR3 DNA is TGCAGCGTACAGGGGGCGAGTGGAAACACCATATATTTT. Its protein is CSVQGASGNTIYF. Looking up the rest from reference TRBV29-1 and TRBJ1-3 gives the full variable domain: SAVISQKPSRDICQRGTSLTIQCQVDSQVTMMFWYRQQPGQSLTLIATANQGSEATYESGFVIDKFPISRPNLTFSTLTVSNMSPEDSSIYLCSVQGASGNTIYFGEGSWLTVV.

CDR3 DNA: TGTGCCAGCAGGCCTCATAAGATCTACGAGCAGTACTTC. Protein product: CASRPHKIYEQYF. J is TRBJ2-5 and V is TRBV6-5; D unresolved. The end of the DNA is better explained by TRBJ2-7, so the J call may be wrong. CDR3 length equals 13 residues. CDR1 MNHEY and CDR2 SVGAGI come from the germline V gene.

This chain uses TRBV5-6 with TRBJ1-2; 7 bases map to TRBD1. Trimming took 7 bases from V and 3 from J; bases not matched to a gene: 9. Germline loops: CDR1 SGHDT, CDR2 YYEEEE. This CDR3 has 14 amino acids. The CDR3 loop reads CASRYFTGDYGYTF. The CDR3 coding sequence is TGTGCCAGCCGCTACTTCACAGGGGACTATGGCTACACCTTC.

This chain uses TRBV2 with TRBJ1-1, with 9 bases that match TRBD1. The length of the CDR3 is 15 residues. Germline V CDR1 and CDR2: SNHLY, FYNNEI. V lost 7 bases to trimming and J lost 7 bases; unmatched junction nucleotides: 13. The CDR3 loop reads CASTLRQGEYIEAFF. The CDR3 DNA reads TGTGCCAGCACTCTGAGACAGGGGGAATATATTGAAGCTTTCTTT.

The chain combines TRBV6-6 with TRBJ1-1; 9 bases line up with TRBD1. CDR3 size: 16 residues. Unmatched junction bases numbered 8, after V lost 0 bases and J lost 6 bases. In germline, CDR1 is MNHNY, CDR2 SVGAGI (reference sequence). The DNA of the CDR3 is TGTGCCAGCAGTTACTCCGACAGGGGGAGTCCTTCTGAAGCTTTCTTT. Translating it yields CASSYSDRGSPSEAFF.

This chain joins TRBV14 and TRBJ2-3, with D unresolved. Germline-derived CDR1 and CDR2 are SGHDN and FVKESK. This CDR3 spans 15 amino acids. The V end was cut by 0 bases, the J end by 2 bases, with 9 bases between. CDR3 nucleotides: TGTGCCAGCAGCCAAGATTGGGCCAACACAGATACGCAGTATTTT. Translated: CASSQDWANTDTQYF.

The chain links TRBV11-2 to TRBJ2-5; 11 nucleotides match TRBD2. After removal of 2 bases from V and 5 bases from J, the junction contained 4 bases not matched to a gene. The CDR3 is made up of 15 amino acids. From germline, CDR1 is SGHAT and CDR2 FQNNGV. The CDR3 DNA is TGTGCCAGCAGCTTACTAGCGGGAGGCTTGGAGACCCAGTACTTC. It specifies CASSLLAGGLETQYF.

This clone was found once. The chain carries TRBV9 and TRBJ2-1; D is uncertain. The CDR3 runs 14 residues. CDR1 SGDLS and CDR2 YYNGEE come from the germline V gene. The V and J ends lost 4 bases and 8 bases respectively, with 16 bases between them. The CDR3 loop is CASSPGPLKDEQFF. The CDR3 DNA follows: TGTGCCAGCAGCCCGGGTCCTTTAAAGGATGAGCAGTTCTTC.

This clone has a single count. This chain links TRBV27 with TRBJ2-1, with a tentative D call TRBD1 (6 bases). The CDR3 length is 13 residues. Germline V CDR1 and CDR2: MNHEY, SMNVEV (reference sequence). V was pared by 2 bases and J by 4 bases, with 6 bases between. CDR3 DNA sequence: TGTGCCAGCAGTTTAGGGACATACAATGAGCAGTTCTTC. Translation: CASSLGTYNEQFF.

V gene TRBV5-1 combines with J gene TRBJ2-3; D perhaps matches TRBD2 (5 bases). Trimming stripped 0 bases from V and 4 bases from J, with 12 bases between. The CDR3 runs to 15 residues. Germline V gene data show CDR1 as SGHRS and CDR2 as YFSETQ. CDR3 nucleotide sequence: TGCGCCAGCAGCTTGGAACTAGGAGGCCCAGATACGCAGTATTTT. Its protein is CASSLELGGPDTQYF.

The chain combines TRBV4-2 with TRBJ2-1; 7 nucleotides line up with TRBD2. The CDR3 runs 16 residues. The germline gives CDR1 LGHNA, CDR2 YNFKEQ. Trimming cost V 2 bases and J 1 base; bases outside gene matches: 5. The CDR3, as DNA: TGTGCCAGCAGCCAACCCCACGGGGGGTCCTACAATGAGCAGTTCTTC. Translated: CASSQPHGGSYNEQFF.

The V call is TRBV14, the J call TRBJ2-7, with D possibly matching TRBD2 (5 bases). The CDR3 spans 15 residues. Germline assignment: CDR1 SGHDN and CDR2 FVKESK. V dropped 4 bases and J dropped 3 bases, with 16 bases sitting between them. In DNA, the CDR3 is TGTGCCAGCAGCCTTCGGGAATCGGTCATCTACGAGCAGTACTTC. Protein sequence: CASSLRESVIYEQYF.

The chain combines TRBV6-1 with TRBJ2-2; D possibly corresponds to TRBD1 (6 bases). V shed 3 bases and J shed 3 bases, with 11 bases lying between them. This CDR3 region has 15 residues. The germline CDR1 and CDR2 sequences are MNHNS and SASEGT. This chain's CDR3 is CASSDRGPYTGELFF. The DNA for the CDR3 is TGTGCCAGCAGTGACAGGGGACCATACACCGGGGAGCTGTTTTTT.

The chain recombines TRBV7-9 with TRBJ1-6; 7 nucleotides line up with TRBD1. The V and J ends lost 8 bases and 9 bases, in that order; junction bases with no gene match: 7. Germline V gene lookup returns CDR1 SEHNR and CDR2 FQNEAQ (reference sequence). The CDR3 has 13 amino acids. CDR3: CASSLQGGSPLHF. DNA of the CDR3: TGTGCCAGCTCCCTCCAGGGGGGTTCACCCCTCCACTTT. The full variable domain, completed using reference TRBV7-9 and TRBJ1-6, is DTGVSQNPRHKITKRGQNVTFRCDPISEHNRLYWYRQTLGQGPEFLTYFQNEAQLEKSRLLSDRFSAERPKGSFSTLEIQRTEQGDSAMYLCASSLQGGSPLHFGNGTRLTVT.

This sequence joins TRBV5-1 and TRBJ2-3, with TRBD2 matching over 10 bases. Germline CDR1 is SGHRS and CDR2 is YFSETQ. This CDR3 has 15 residues. Germline trimming cut 2 bases from V and 6 bases from J; bases unmatched to any gene: 6. CDR3 protein: CASSFEREGRDTQYF. Here the CDR3 DNA reads TGCGCCAGCAGCTTCGAGCGGGAGGGCCGGGATACGCAGTATTTT.